The sequence of this TCR beta chain was determined in a study of blood T cell repertoires in COVID-19 (dated by TCRdb to 2018 to 2020). In the study overall: Samples from collaborators originated in the United States, Italy and Spain and spanned both the acute and convalescent phases of COVID-19. The prospective study material was composed of cDNA or gDNA derived from T cells, B-cell-depleted T cells, or PBMCs. The repertoires were released in a freely available public database intended as a resource for research on the immune response to SARS-CoV-2. Deeply sampled blood TCRbeta repertoires from subjects exposed to, actively infected with, or recovered from COVID-19 were included in the dataset. Where available, HLA class I and class II types were taken from metadata supplied by the sample provider and were not determined by assay-based typing. Samples came from the ongoing ImmuneRACE study (first 160 participants) plus 1,254 subjects from 6 global collaborators. Sample metadata almost always included a de-identified subject ID, COVID-19 status, age in years and sex. General study outcomes and caveats: Clinical and demographic metadata were provided uncurated, with the amount varying by source and participant.

Notes on this clone: Its antigen is unknown. One base away there is no much larger clone; base qualities are not given.

CDR1 and CDR2 are drawn from the germline V gene: SGHVS, FQNEAQ. Cut back by 1 base and 5 bases, the V and J ends lie 20 bases apart. Reading from cysteine to phenylalanine, the CDR3 counts 18 amino acids. Only the CDR3 portion is preserved as DNA: 54 bases, with reading frame beginning at the first base. The immunoSEQ Assay, a bias-controlled multiplex PCR, was used to amplify TCRbeta CDR3 regions from genomic DNA. On the study's bioinformatics: The number of nucleated cells in each sample was estimated from the amplification of reference gene primers within the assay. Sequence reads were collapsed and filtered to measure the absolute abundance of every unique TCRbeta CDR3 rearrangement. For each sample, productive Simpson clonality was calculated as the square root of Simpson's diversity index over productive rearrangements. The immuneACCESS repertoire file appears here via TCRdb, limited to in-frame rearrangements. These files lack a portion of the clones; in checked studies, under half of the deficit traces to unresolved V genes, and the cause of the others is not known. V and J calls and clone size are copied from that table; D and trimming were computed from the DNA. Across this sample there are 150,000 to 170,000 clones, with around 80% seen only once. Around 7.1% of the sample is in the top ten clones.

Participants in the prospective study were enrolled through a virtual design, were aged roughly 18 to 100 years, and lived in fewer than 30 United States geographic areas. Cohort assignment in the prospective study relied on participant-reported clinical history from a screening survey and a study questionnaire. For ImmuneRACE Cohort 3, a participant was defined as recovered based on two consecutive negative NP/OP PCR tests, clearance by a healthcare professional, or resolution of symptoms. Mobile phlebotomists in the prospective study collected whole blood, serum and a nasopharyngeal or oropharyngeal swab from every participant. Over a roughly two-month period, participants in the prospective study had the option of providing additional blood draws and questionnaires. Prospective study blood samples were shipped either frozen or at room temperature before DNA extraction.

The origin of this receptor is a man in his fifties or sixties who had recovered from COVID-19. The chain couples TRBV7-8 to TRBJ2-2; perhaps TRBD2 is the D gene, with 5 bases matching. Sequencing used PBMCs or T cells enriched from blood (not recorded which). The CDR3 sequence is CASSLVRSSGLTTGELFF. In nucleotide form, the sequence is TGTGCCAGCAGCTTAGTTAGGTCATCGGGGTTAACAACCGGGGAGCTGTTTTTT.